This TCR beta chain came from a study of cytomegalovirus exposure and HLA in healthy donors. PCR primers comprised 60 Vbeta and 13 Jbeta primers. Clones were sequenced by immunoSEQ multiplex PCR, and TCRdb holds only the in-frame ones, with some missing. The data show about 190,000 clones, 73% seen once. V was pared by 2 bases and J by 0 bases, with 5 bases between. Germline V CDR1 and CDR2: SNHLY, FYNNEI. The CDR3 is 14 residues long. This chain connects TRBV2 to TRBJ2-1, with unresolved D. This clonotype was obtained from a woman aged 30 to 39 in good health and CMV-seronegative. The sample was PBMCs. CDR3 nucleotides: TGTGCCAGCAGTGAAACGGTCTCCTACAATGAGCAGTTCTTC. Residues: CASSETVSYNEQFF.